The clone carrying this T cell receptor (beta chain) has at least ten counts. Its antigen is not identified. Looked up from germline, CDR1 is KGHSH and CDR2 is LQKENI. V lost 5 bases to trimming and J lost 2 bases, with 9 bases between them. This CDR3 contains 13 residues. These data belong to a study of spatial heterogeneity in lung cancer. Whole-study context: Raw reads showed each unique TCR and UMI combination turning up more than ten times on average. Study results and caveats: More often at tumor resection than at routine follow-up, ubiquitous expanded tumor TCRs were detected in the blood.

TCRdb itself ran the 5' RACE reads through MiXCR, one entry per CDR3 protein. The data show about 38,000 distinct CDR3 sequences, with around 7.5% seen just once and under 30% held by the top ten. Documented time point: sample taken at primary tumor resection. Unsorted tumor, nontumor lung tissue or cryopreserved PBMC supplied the whole RNA. The donor population consisted of just over 70 patients with untreated, early-stage non-small cell lung cancer. V gene TRBV18 combines with J gene TRBJ1-1; a possible D gene is TRBD1 (5 bases). This clonotype originated in a male donor with early-stage non-small cell lung cancer. Sequencing was performed on PBMCs, taken at surgery. CDR3 amino acids: CASSEGLNTEAFF. The CDR3 nucleotides read TGTGCCAGCTCAGAGGGGTTAAACACTGAAGCTTTCTTT.